Given below is one T cell receptor (beta chain) in context. The target antigen is unknown. This record comes from a study of T-cell memory formation after mild COVID-19. Study-level background: For the most part, TCR clusters were specific to one donor.

TCRdb re-called the 5' RACE reads with MiXCR, one entry per CDR3 protein. The table records over 130,000 distinct CDR3 sequences, 11% to 15% of them present only once. The germline gives CDR1 LGHNA, CDR2 YNFKEQ. This CDR3 has 13 residues. Trimming removed 8 bases from V and 7 bases from J, with 17 bases in between. Overall study results and limits: The study found contracting CD4+ clones mainly in CM and EM and contracting CD8+ clones in EMRA. The appearance of some responding clones in pre-infection memory suggested that cross-reactive memory joined.

Sequenced sample: PBMCs or a T cell subset sorted from them (not recorded which). This chain joins TRBV4-2 and TRBJ1-2; D not resolved. The source is an adult woman who had mild COVID-19 (a few samples of this study predate the infection). Cell type and time point are not known. The CDR3 DNA reads as TGTGCCAGCTCCATTTCGGAGGGAAGTGGCTACACCTTC. It specifies CASSISEGSGYTF.